This TCR beta chain comes out of a study of radiation and T cells in renal cell carcinoma. Overall study results and limits: Top tumor clonotypes rose in blood 2 weeks post-radiation, then contracted.

This clone was seen just once. Its cognate antigen is unknown. TCRdb's table, derived via immunoSEQ multiplex PCR, lists solely in-frame clones and lacks some. The data hold under 200,000 clones, with about 88% observed a single time. Noted time point: blood 4 weeks post-SBRT, at nephrectomy. The treatment is: 15 Gy SBRT to primary tumor, nephrectomy 4 weeks later. Germline V CDR1 and CDR2: SGHKS, YYEKEE (reference sequence). Deletions cut 4 bases from V and 4 bases from J, with 8 bases between. The CDR3 contains 12 residues. The origin of this receptor is a woman aged 50 to 60 with renal cell carcinoma. This material consisted of blood, taken from a patient whose treatment included radiotherapy and nephrectomy. The chain couples TRBV5-5 to TRBJ1-2, with D possibly being TRBD1 (6 bases). This CDR3 is CASSPDSYGYTF. The CDR3 DNA reads as TGTGCCAGCAGCCCGGACAGCTATGGCTACACCTTC. The whole variable domain, remainder taken from reference TRBV5-5 and TRBJ1-2, is DAGVTQSPTHLIKTRGQQVTLRCSPISGHKSVSWYQQVLGQGPQFIFQYYEKEERGRGNFPDRFSARQFPNYSSELNVNALLLGDSALYLCASSPDSYGYTFGSGTRLTVV.